This passage covers 3 T cell receptor beta chains from one sample sequenced in a study of blood T cell repertoires in COVID-19. The data were produced by immunoSEQ multiplex PCR, yet TCRdb's version contains in-frame clones alone and is incomplete. The table lists 200,000 to 250,000 clones, around nine tenths of them singletons. What was sequenced was peripheral blood. These receptor sequences come from an older woman who had recovered from COVID-19.

The V gene is TRBV6-6, the J gene TRBJ2-7; 9 bases fit TRBD2. The CDR3 spans 14 residues. Unmatched junction bases numbered 6, after V lost 2 bases and J lost 7 bases. The germline V gene encodes CDR1 MNHNY and CDR2 SVGAGI (reference sequence). This chain's CDR3 is CASSYGGGAVEQYF. The DNA of the CDR3 is TGTGCCAGCAGTTACGGCGGGGGGGCGGTTGAGCAGTACTTC.

This clone was observed once. This chain links TRBV15 with TRBJ1-4; D call uncertain. CDR1 and CDR2 from the germline V gene are LNHNV and YYDKDF (reference sequence). CDR3 length: 15 amino acids. V lost 5 bases and J lost 5, with 15 bases in between. DNA of the CDR3: TGTGCCACCAGCGGCCGGACGGGAGGAAATGAAAAACTGTTTTTT. The encoded protein is CATSGRTGGNEKLFF.

This sequence joins TRBV9 and TRBJ2-7, with TRBD2 matching 9 bases. Germline-derived CDR1 and CDR2 are SGDLS and YYNGEE. CDR3 length: 17 residues. V lost 0 bases to trimming and J lost 7 bases; unmatched junction nucleotides: 14. The CDR3 DNA is TGTGCCAGCAGCGTAGGTGGCCAACACACCCTAGCGGGGGAGCAGTACTTC. Translated, it gives CASSVGGQHTLAGEQYF.